This T cell receptor (beta chain) emerged from a study of cytomegalovirus exposure and HLA in healthy donors. Whole-study findings and limits: A later look showed TCR association rates differing by HLA locus, highest for DRB1 and lowest for HLA-C. A later analysis found common viral pathogens apparently linked to several of the most significant clusters.

Points on this clone: Its antigen is unknown.

In the PCR, 60 Vbeta and 13 Jbeta primers were used. Generated by immunoSEQ multiplex PCR, the TCRdb table keeps only in-frame clones and is missing some. The sample holds around 89,000 clones; about 74% are singletons and the top ten take over 3%. Material: PBMCs. This TCR came from a man aged 35 to 55 in good health and CMV-seronegative.

As DNA, the CDR3 is TGTGCCAGCAGTCAGCGGGAGAACACTGAAGCTTTCTTT. Translating gives CASSQRENTEAFF. This rearrangement joins TRBV6-6 to TRBJ1-1; the D is unclear. Deletions cut 5 bases from V and 1 base from J, with 8 bases between. CDR1 is MNHNY and CDR2 is SVGAGI in the germline V gene (reference sequence). The CDR3 extends over 13 amino acids.